The sequence of this T cell receptor (beta chain) was determined in a study of cytomegalovirus exposure and HLA in healthy donors. Notes on the study in general: TRBV6-2, TRBV6-3 and other indistinguishable V segments were excluded. Later, an analysis showed that TCR beta chains associated with HLA were more clonally expanded than others that were equally common.

PCR primers comprised 60 Vbeta and 13 Jbeta primers. The data were produced by immunoSEQ multiplex PCR, yet TCRdb's version contains in-frame clones alone and is incomplete. Of some 110,000 clones in the sample, around 84% were seen once. As regards this clone: Its antigen remains unknown.

Germline CDR1 reads LGHNA; CDR2 reads YNFKEQ. The CDR3 extends over 15 amino acids. The gene calls are TRBV4-2 and TRBJ2-5; 8 bases match TRBD1. TRBJ2-7 explains the end of the DNA better; the J call may be wrong. Sequencing was done on a sample of PBMCs. The receptor comes from a man aged 25 to 40 in good health and CMV-seropositive. In nucleotides, the CDR3 is TGTGCCAGCAGCCAGGCGATTGGACAGGGCTACGAGCAGTACTTC. Its translation: CASSQAIGQGYEQYF.